The source of this T cell receptor (beta chain) is a study of control samples from healthy donors and cancer patients. The table came from immunoSEQ multiplex PCR; TCRdb's copy has only in-frame clones and leaves some out. The repertoire holds 53,000 or so clones, with about nine tenths as singletons. Germline CDR1 is MGHRA and CDR2 is YSYEKL. The CDR3 extends over 14 amino acids. V was shortened by 1 base and J by 4 bases, with 7 bases between the two germline ends. This receptor was obtained from a man in his 60s with head and neck cancer. The chain combines TRBV4-1 with TRBJ1-4; D not resolved. Sequenced material: PBMCs. CDR3 coding DNA: TGCGCCAGCAGCCAAGGTTTAATTAATGAAAAACTGTTTTTT. Amino acid sequence: CASSQGLINEKLFF.